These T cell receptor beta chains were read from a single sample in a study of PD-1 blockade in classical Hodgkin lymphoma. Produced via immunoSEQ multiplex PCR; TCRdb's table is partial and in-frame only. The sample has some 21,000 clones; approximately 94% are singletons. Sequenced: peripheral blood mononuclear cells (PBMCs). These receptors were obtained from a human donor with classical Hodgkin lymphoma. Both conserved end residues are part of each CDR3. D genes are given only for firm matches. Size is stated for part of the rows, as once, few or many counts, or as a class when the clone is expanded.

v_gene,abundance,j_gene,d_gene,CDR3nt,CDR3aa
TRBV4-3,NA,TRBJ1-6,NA,TGCGCCAGCAGCCAAGGGTCCCGCTCCTATAATTCACCCCTCCACTTT,CASSQGSRSYNSPLHF
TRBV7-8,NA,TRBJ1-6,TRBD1,TGTGCCAGCAGCCCGGACAGGAATTCACCCCTCCACTTT,CASSPDRNSPLHF
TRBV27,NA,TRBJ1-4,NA,TGTGCCAGCAGAATCTACGCGGGGGGCGGTGAAAAACTGTTTTTT,CASRIYAGGGEKLFF
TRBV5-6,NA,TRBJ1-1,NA,TGTGCCAGCAGCTGGGGTGGAGGGATGAACACTGAAGCTTTCTTT,CASSWGGGMNTEAFF
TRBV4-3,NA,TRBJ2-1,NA,TGCGCCAGCAGCCAAGATCTAATGGAGCGGACAGCCAATGAGCAGTTCTTC,CASSQDLMERTANEQFF
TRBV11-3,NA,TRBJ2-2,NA,TGTGCCAGCAGCCCTAACCGGGGATGGGGTAACACCGGGGAGCTGTTTTTT,CASSPNRGWGNTGELFF
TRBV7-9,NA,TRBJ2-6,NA,TGTGCCAGCAGCCCGGCCCTCTCTGGGGCCAACGTCCTGACTTTC,CASSPALSGANVLTF
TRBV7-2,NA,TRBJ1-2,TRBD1,TGTGCCAGCAGCTTAGGGGGGTGGACAGGGTTGGTTGGCTACACCTTC,CASSLGGWTGLVGYTF
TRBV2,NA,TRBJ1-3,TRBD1,TGTGCCAGCAGTATTGGACAGGTCTCTGGAAACACCATATATTTT,CASSIGQVSGNTIYF
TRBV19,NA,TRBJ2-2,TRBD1,TGTGCCAGTAAGGGACAGGTTTTCGCGAACACCGGGGAGCTGTTTTTT,CASKGQVFANTGELFF
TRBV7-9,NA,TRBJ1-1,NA,TGTGCCAGCAGTCCGGTGGGAGGCGCGAACACTGAAGCTTTCTTT,CASSPVGGANTEAFF
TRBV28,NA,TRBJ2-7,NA,TGTGCCGGTGCAGGGGGGAAGGCCTCCTTCTACGAGCAGTACTTC,CAGAGGKASFYEQYF
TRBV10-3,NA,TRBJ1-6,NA,TGTGCCATCAGGGCGGAACAGGGATATAATTCACCCCTCCACTTT,CAIRAEQGYNSPLHF
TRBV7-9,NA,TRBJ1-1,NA,TGTGCCAGCAGCTTATCTACGGGAAACACTGAAGCTTTCTTT,CASSLSTGNTEAFF
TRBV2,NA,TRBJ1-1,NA,TGTGCCAGCAGTGAGGACGCGAACACTGAAGCTTTCTTT,CASSEDANTEAFF
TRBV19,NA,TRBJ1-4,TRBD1,TGTGCCAGTAGTATAGATAGACAGGGTCGGTCGAGACTGTTTTTT,CASSIDRQGRSRLFF
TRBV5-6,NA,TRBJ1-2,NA,TGTGCCAGCACCCTCAATCGGGACTTGAGGGGCTACACCTTC,CASTLNRDLRGYTF
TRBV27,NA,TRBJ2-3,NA,TGTGCCACCAAGGCTTGGGTCTCTAGCACAGATACGCAGTATTTT,CATKAWVSSTDTQYF
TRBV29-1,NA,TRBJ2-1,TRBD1,TGCAGCGTTTCGGAGGGGACAGGGTACAATGAGCAGTTCTTC,CSVSEGTGYNEQFF
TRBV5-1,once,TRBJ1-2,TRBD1,TGCGCCAGCGGCCAATGGGGGGAAACAGGGGGCGATGGCTACACCTTC,CASGQWGETGGDGYTF
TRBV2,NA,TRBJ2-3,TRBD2,TGTGCCACCCAGGGGTGGGGACTAGCGGGGGGAAATTCGGGAGATACGCAGTATTTT,CATQGWGLAGGNSGDTQYF
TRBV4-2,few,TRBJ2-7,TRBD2,TGTGCCAGCAGCCCCACCCCTAGCGGGGGGGCCAACGAGCAGTACTTC,CASSPTPSGGANEQYF
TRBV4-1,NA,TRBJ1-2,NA,TGCGCCAGCAGCCAAGTACCAGGGAGTTTTGGCTACACCTTC,CASSQVPGSFGYTF
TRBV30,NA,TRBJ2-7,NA,TGTGCCTGGAGTTCGGGGGTGTTGGAACACGAGCAGTACTTC,CAWSSGVLEHEQYF
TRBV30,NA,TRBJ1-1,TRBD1,TGTGCCTGGAGTGTACGGGGACAGGGTGCAGCTTTCTTT,CAWSVRGQGAAFF
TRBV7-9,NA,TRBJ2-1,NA,TGTGCCAGCAGCCGAGGGGTGGGGGCCTACAATGAGCAGTTCTTC,CASSRGVGAYNEQFF
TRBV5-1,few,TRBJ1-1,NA,TGCGCCAGCAGCTTGTCTGGAGGCCCTGAAGCTTTCTTT,CASSLSGGPEAFF
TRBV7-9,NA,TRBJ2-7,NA,TGTGCCAGCAGCATGGACAGTATTCTTTACGAGCAGTACTTC,CASSMDSILYEQYF
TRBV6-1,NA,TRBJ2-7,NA,TGTGCCTCCAGAAGAGAGGGGGACGCCTACGAGCAGTACTTC,CASRREGDAYEQYF
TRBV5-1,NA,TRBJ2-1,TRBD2,TGCGCCAGCAGCCCGAATATTGAGCGGGGGGGCCCCAATGAGCAGTTCTTC,CASSPNIERGGPNEQFF
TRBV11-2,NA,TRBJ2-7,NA,TGTGCCAGCAGCGCCGGGGGACAGTTTTCCTACGAGCAGTACTTC,CASSAGGQFSYEQYF
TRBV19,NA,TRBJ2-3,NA,TGTGCCAGTAGTAAATCCCGGTACAGCACAGATACGCAGTATTTT,CASSKSRYSTDTQYF
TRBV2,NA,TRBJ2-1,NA,TGTGCCAGCAGTGAAGAGTCGATAGGGGGGGCCTACAATGAGCAGTTCTTC,CASSEESIGGAYNEQFF
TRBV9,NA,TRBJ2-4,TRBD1,TGTGCCAGCAGCGGACAGGGGGCCTCTAAAAACATTCAGTACTTC,CASSGQGASKNIQYF
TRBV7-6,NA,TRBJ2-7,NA,TGTGCCAGCAGCTCTAGGTACGAGCAGTACTTC,CASSSRYEQYF
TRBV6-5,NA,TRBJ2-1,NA,TGTGCCAGCAGTTACGGCAGGACAAACAATGAGCAGTTCTTC,CASSYGRTNNEQFF
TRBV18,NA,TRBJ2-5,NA,TGTGCCAGCTCACTTAAGGAGGAGGGCCAGACCCAGTACTTC,CASSLKEEGQTQYF
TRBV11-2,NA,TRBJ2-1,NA,TGTGCCAGCAGCTTTGCGGTAGTAGGGAATGAGCAGTTCTTC,CASSFAVVGNEQFF
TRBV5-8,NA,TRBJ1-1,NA,TGTGCCAGCAGCTTAAACGTCGGCGCCTTGAACACTGAAGCTTTCTTT,CASSLNVGALNTEAFF
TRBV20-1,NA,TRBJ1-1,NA,TGCAGTGCTAGAGCTGGCGCTGAAGCTTTCTTT,CSARAGAEAFF
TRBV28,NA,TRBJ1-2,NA,TGTGCCAGCAGTTTATTAGGGGACACGGAGTTCTATGGCTACACCTTC,CASSLLGDTEFYGYTF